What follows are 7 T cell receptor beta chains derived from one specimen sequenced in a study of early T cells in non-severe SARS-CoV-2 infection. Each CDR3 protein is one row after TCRdb ran MiXCR on the 5' RACE reads. The sample lists tens of thousands of distinct CDR3 sequences, about an eighth occurring once. The sequenced sample was whole blood, obtained at baseline. Receptor source: an adult who was a healthcare worker with PCR-confirmed SARS-CoV-2 infection or an uninfected control (not recorded which).

The rearrangement uses TRBV29-1 and TRBJ1-1; 7 bases align to TRBD1. Per germline, CDR1 SQVTM and CDR2 ANQGSEA. V lost 7 bases and J lost 10; bases outside the gene matches: 12. This CDR3 contains 12 residues. The CDR3 sequence: CSADRTGALAFF. Here the CDR3 DNA reads TGCAGCGCCGATCGGACAGGTGCCCTAGCTTTCTTT.

This clonotype was counted a few times. The chain combines TRBV5-4 with TRBJ2-2; D may match TRBD1 or TRBD2 (5 bases each). Deletions cut 2 bases from V and 3 bases from J, with 14 bases between. In germline, CDR1 is SGHNT, CDR2 YYREEE (reference sequence). There are 16 residues in the CDR3. DNA of the CDR3: TGTGCCAGCAGCTTCGGACTGATGGGGGACACCGGGGAGCTGTTTTTT. It specifies CASSFGLMGDTGELFF.

This chain links TRBV3-1 with TRBJ1-6; the D gene is possibly TRBD1 (5 bases). V was clipped by 2 bases and J by 4 bases, with 12 bases between them. This CDR3 comprises 16 residues. Germline lookup yields CDR1 LGHDT and CDR2 YNNKEL (reference sequence). The DNA for the CDR3 is TGTGCCAGCAGCCAATCTGGGGGGGGTTATAATTCACCCCTCCACTTT. It is translated as CASSQSGGGYNSPLHF.

This clonotype was detected many times. The V and J genes are TRBV12-3 or TRBV12-4 and TRBJ1-5; tentative D call: TRBD1 (6 bases). This CDR3 has 13 amino acids. V was pared by 4 bases and J by 3 bases, with 7 bases between. The CDR3 loop is CASSWTVNQPQHF. The CDR3 DNA sequence: TGTGCCAGCAGTTGGACAGTCAATCAGCCCCAGCATTTT.

This clonotype has just a few counts. V gene TRBV20-1 combines with J gene TRBJ2-3; D gene uncertain. Germline V CDR1 and CDR2: DFQATT, SNEGSKA (reference sequence). CDR3 size: 11 residues. With 5 bases removed from V and 1 base from J, the gap between germline ends came to 4 bases. The CDR3 here is CSARRTDTQYF. CDR3 bases: TGCAGTGCTCGCCGCACAGATACGCAGTATTTT.

This clonotype was seen more than once but under ten times. This chain links TRBV4-3 with TRBJ1-6; no clear D. Trimming removed 1 base at V and 8 bases at J, with 18 bases between. Germline V CDR1 and CDR2: LGHNA, YSLEER. The CDR3 is 17 residues long. DNA of the CDR3: TGCGCCAGCAGCCAAGGCGAGTCAGGCCCCTTACATTCACCCCTCCACTTT. This translates into CASSQGESGPLHSPLHF.

The V gene is TRBV29-1, the J gene TRBJ2-1; tentatively, D is TRBD2 (6 bases). CDR3 length: 12 residues. V lost 7 bases, J lost 6 bases, and 13 bases lay in between. Germline CDR1 is SQVTM and CDR2 is ANQGSEA. Here the CDR3 DNA reads TGCAGCGGCCGGGAGCTATCCAATGAGCAGTTCTTC. Translation gives CSGRELSNEQFF.